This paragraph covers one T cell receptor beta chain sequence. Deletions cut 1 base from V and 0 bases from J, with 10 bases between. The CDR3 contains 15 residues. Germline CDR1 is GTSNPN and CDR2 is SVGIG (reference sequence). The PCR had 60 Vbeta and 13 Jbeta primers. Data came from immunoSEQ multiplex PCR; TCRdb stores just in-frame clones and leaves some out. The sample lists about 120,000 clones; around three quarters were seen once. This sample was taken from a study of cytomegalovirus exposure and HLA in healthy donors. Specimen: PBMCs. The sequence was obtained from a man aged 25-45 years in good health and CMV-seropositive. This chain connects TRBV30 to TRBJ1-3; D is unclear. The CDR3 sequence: CAWSGGLSSGNTIYF. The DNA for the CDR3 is TGTGCCTGGAGTGGCGGGTTGAGCTCTGGAAACACCATATATTTT.